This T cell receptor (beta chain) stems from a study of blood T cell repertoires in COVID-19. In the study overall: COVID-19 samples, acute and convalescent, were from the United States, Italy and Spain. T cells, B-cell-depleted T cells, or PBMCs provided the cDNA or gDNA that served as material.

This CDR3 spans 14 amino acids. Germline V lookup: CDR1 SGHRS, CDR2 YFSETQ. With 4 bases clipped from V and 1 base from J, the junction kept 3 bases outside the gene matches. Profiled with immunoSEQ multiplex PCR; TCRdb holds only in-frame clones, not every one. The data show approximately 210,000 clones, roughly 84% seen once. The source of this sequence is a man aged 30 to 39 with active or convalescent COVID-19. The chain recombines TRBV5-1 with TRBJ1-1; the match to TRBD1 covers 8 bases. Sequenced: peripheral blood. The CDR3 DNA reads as TGCGCCAGCAGCGAGGGACAGGCGAACACTGAAGCTTTCTTT. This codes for CASSEGQANTEAFF.